The source of this TCR beta chain is a study of Ad26.COV2.S vaccination and SARS-CoV-2 variants. Across the study: Participant was drawn from the COV1001 Ad26.COV2.S trial arm. Points from the study as a whole: Estimates derived from TCR breadth and depth analyses may have underestimated total T cell responses.

A word on this clone: The target antigen is unknown.

Treatment: around 19 received Ad26.COV2.S at low or high dose, single or two shots; a few received placebo; per-sample allocation not given. Samples analyzed were those drawn on day 63 after the first vaccine or placebo injection. It was Wuhan-strain SARS-CoV-2 spike that the Ad26 vaccine vector expressed. Sequencing used immunoSEQ multiplex PCR; TCRdb keeps in-frame clones, though not all of them. The data contain about 390,000 clones, roughly nine tenths of them singletons. From germline, CDR1 is MGHRA and CDR2 YSYEKL. This CDR3 is built from 13 residues. Trimming removed 2 bases from V and 0 bases from J, with 4 bases in between.

The input for sequencing was peripheral blood, taken in a trial of Ad26.COV2.S vaccine versus placebo. The TCR sequence derives from a person between 18 and 60 years old who received the Ad26.COV2.S COVID-19 vaccine or a placebo. The chain uses TRBV4-1 and TRBJ1-2; D is ambiguous. CDR3 sequence: CASSQNANYGYTF. CDR3 bases: TGCGCCAGCAGCCAAAATGCTAACTATGGCTACACCTTC.